The rows below give T cell receptor beta chains drawn from one sample of a study of lymphopenia after photon versus proton radiotherapy. Some clones are missing from TCRdb's copy, which holds only in-frame ones; the method was immunoSEQ multiplex PCR. There are approximately 47,000 clones in the sample; 85% occur only once, and roughly 2.3% lies in the top ten. This specimen consisted of peripheral blood, obtained from a patient treated with photon-based radiotherapy. These receptors were collected from a man aged 40-49 years with gastric cancer. The conserved cysteine and the conserved F or W are not part of the CDR3 here. Each record gives: J gene, V gene, CDR3 protein.

j_call: TRBJ2-5
v_call: TRBV5-4
cdr3_aa: ASSLELAGQETQY

j_call: TRBJ1-5
v_call: TRBV2
cdr3_aa: ASSRTGDGNQPQH

j_call: TRBJ1-1
v_call: TRBV5-5
cdr3_aa: ASSERRYTEAF

j_call: TRBJ2-7
v_call: TRBV5-1
cdr3_aa: ASSPDSFYEQY

j_call: TRBJ2-2
v_call: TRBV7-2
cdr3_aa: ASSSGGPNTGELF

j_call: TRBJ1-4
v_call: TRBV18
cdr3_aa: ASSQDRGNEKLF

j_call: TRBJ2-7
v_call: TRBV27
cdr3_aa: ASSSFDRGDSEQY

j_call: TRBJ2-3
v_call: TRBV6-6
cdr3_aa: ASSGPGELGTDTQY

j_call: TRBJ2-3
v_call: TRBV9
cdr3_aa: ASSSHGGDADTQY

j_call: TRBJ2-1
v_call: TRBV18
cdr3_aa: ASSKGRGNEQF

j_call: TRBJ2-7
v_call: TRBV4-1
cdr3_aa: ASSQPGQVRYEQY

j_call: TRBJ1-5
v_call: TRBV19
cdr3_aa: ASNRGDDNQPQH

j_call: TRBJ2-3
v_call: TRBV7-2
cdr3_aa: ASSLGAGRGYEDTQY